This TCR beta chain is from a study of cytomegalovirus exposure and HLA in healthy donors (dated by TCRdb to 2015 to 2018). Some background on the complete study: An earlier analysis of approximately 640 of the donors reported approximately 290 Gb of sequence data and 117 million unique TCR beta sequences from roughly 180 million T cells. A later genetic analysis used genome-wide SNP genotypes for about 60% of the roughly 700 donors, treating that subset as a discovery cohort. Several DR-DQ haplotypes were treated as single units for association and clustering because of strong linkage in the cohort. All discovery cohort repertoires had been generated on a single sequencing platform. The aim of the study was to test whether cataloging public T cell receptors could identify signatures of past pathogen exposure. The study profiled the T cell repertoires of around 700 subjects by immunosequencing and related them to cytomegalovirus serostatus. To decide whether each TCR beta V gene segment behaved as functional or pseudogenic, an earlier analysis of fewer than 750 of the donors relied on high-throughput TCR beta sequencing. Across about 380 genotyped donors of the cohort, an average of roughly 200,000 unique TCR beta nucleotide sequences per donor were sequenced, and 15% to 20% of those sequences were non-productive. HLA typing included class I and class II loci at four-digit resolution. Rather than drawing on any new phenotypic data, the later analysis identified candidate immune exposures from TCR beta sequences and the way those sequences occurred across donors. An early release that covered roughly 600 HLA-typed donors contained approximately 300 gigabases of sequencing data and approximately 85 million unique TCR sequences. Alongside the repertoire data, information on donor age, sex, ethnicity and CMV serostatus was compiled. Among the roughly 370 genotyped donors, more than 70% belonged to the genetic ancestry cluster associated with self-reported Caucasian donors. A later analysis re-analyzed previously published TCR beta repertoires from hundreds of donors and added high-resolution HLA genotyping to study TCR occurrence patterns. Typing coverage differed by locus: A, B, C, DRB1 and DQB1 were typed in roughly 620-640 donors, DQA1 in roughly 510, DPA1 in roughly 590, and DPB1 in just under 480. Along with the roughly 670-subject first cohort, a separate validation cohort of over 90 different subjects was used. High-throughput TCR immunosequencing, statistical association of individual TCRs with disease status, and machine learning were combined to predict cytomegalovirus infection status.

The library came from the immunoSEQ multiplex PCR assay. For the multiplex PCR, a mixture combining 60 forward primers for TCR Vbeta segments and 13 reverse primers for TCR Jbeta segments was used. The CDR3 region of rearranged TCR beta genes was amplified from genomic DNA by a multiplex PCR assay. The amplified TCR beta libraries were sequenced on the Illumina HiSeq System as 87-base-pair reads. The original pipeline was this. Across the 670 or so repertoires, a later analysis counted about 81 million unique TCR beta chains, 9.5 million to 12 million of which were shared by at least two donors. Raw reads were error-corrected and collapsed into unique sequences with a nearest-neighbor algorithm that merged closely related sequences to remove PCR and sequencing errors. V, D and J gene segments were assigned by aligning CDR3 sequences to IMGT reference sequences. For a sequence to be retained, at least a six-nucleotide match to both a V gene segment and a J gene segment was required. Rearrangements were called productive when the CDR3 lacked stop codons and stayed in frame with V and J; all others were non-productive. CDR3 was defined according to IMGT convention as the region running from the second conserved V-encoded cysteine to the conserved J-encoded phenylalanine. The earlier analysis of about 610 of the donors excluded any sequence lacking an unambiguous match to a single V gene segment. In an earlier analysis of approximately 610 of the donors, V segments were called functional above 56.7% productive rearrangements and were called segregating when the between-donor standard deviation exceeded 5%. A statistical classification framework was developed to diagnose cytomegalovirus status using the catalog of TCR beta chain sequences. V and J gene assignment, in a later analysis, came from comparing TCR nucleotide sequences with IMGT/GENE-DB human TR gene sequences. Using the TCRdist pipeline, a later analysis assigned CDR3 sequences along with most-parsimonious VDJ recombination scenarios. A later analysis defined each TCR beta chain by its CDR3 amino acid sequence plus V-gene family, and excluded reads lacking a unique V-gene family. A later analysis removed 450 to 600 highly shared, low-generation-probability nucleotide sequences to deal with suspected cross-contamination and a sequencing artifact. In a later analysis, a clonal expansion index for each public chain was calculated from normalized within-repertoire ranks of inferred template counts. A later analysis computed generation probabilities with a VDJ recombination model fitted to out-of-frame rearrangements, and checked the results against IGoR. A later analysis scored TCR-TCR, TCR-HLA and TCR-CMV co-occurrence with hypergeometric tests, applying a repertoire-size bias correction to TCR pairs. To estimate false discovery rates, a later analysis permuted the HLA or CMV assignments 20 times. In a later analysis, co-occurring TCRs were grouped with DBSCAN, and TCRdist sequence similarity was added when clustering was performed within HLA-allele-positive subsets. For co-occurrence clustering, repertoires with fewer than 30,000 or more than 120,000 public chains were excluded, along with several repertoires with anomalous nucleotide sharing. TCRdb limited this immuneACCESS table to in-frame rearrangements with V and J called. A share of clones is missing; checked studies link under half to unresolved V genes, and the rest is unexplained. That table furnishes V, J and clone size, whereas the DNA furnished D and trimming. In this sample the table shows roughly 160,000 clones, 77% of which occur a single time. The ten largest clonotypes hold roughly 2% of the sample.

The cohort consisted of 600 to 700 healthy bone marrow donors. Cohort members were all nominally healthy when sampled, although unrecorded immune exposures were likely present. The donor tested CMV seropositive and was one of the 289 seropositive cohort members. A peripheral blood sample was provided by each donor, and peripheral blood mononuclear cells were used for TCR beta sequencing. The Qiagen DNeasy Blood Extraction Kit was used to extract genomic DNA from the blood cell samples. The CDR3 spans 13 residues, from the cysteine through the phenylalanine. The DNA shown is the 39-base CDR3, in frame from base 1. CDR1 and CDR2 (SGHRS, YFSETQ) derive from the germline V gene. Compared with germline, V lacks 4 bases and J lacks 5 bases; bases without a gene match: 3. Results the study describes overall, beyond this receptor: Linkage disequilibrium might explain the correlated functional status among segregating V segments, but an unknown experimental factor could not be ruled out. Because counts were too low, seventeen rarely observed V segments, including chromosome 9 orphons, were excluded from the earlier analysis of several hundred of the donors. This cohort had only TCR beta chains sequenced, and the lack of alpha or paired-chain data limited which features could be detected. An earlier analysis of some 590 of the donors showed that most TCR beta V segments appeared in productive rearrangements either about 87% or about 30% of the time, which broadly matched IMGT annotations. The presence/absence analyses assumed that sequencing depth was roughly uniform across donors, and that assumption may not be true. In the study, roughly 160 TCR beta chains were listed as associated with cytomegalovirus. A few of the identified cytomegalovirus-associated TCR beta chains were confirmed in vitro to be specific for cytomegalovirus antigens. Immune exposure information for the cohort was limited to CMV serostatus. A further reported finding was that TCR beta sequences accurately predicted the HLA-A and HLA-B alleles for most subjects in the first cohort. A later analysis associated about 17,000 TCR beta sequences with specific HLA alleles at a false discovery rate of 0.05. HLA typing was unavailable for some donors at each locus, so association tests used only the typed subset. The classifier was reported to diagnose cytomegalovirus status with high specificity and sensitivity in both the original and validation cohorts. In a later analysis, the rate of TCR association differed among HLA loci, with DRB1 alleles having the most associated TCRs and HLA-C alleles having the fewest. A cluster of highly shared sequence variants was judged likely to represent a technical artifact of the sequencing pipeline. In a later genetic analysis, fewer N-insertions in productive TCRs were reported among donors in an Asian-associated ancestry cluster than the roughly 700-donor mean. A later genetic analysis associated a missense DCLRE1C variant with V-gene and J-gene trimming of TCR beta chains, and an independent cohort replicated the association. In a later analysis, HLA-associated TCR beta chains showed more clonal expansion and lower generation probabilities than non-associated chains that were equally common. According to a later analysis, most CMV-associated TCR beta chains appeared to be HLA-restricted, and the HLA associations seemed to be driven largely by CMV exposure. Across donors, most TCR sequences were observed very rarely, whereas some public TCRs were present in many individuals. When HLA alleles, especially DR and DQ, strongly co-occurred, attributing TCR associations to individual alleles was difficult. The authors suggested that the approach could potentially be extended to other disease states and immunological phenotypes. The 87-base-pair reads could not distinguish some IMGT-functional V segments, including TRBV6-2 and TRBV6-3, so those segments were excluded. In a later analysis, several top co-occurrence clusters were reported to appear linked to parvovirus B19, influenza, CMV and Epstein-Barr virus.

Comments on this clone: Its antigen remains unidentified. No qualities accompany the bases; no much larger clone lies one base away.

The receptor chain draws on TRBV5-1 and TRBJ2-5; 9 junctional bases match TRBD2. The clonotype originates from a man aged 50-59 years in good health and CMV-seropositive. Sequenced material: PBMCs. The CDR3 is CASSQRGAETQYF. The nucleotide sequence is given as TGCGCCAGCAGCCAGCGGGGGGCCGAGACCCAGTACTTC.